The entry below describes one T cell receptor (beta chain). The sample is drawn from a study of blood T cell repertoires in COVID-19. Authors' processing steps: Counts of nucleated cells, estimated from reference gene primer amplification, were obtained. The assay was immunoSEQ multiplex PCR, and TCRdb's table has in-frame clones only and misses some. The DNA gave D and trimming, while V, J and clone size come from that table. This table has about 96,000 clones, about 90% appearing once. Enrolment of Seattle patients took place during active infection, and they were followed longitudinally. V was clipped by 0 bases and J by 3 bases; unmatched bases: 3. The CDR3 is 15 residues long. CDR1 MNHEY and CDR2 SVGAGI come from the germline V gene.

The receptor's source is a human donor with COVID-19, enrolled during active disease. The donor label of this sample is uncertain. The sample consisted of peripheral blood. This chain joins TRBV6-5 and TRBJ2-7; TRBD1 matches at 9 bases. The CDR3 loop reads CASSYSGTGFYEQYF. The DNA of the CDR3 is TGTGCCAGCAGTTACTCGGGGACAGGGTTCTACGAGCAGTACTTC.